This TCR beta chain was found in a study of CD4 T cells in relation to SARS-CoV-2 and coronaviruses listed by TCRdb under 2021. General notes on the study: In the ViraFEST assay, PBMCs were cultured with antigen for approximately 10 days, after which TCR beta CDR3s were sequenced to identify antigen-specific clonal expansions. Across all 12 patients in the convalescent cohort, the median age was about 42 years, with a range of 21 to 72 years. Among the roughly 12 convalescent patients, 8 males and 4 females were included, and two of the subjects were Hispanic. Shared crossreactive spike epitopes were mapped to their HLA restriction using patient-derived lymphoblastoid cell lines. The study assessed, at the TCR clonotype level, memory CD4+ T cell crossreactivity between SARS-CoV-2 and common cold coronavirus spike proteins. The Adaptive Biotechnologies TCR-sequencing kit was used to sequence samples from a few pre-COVID donors and the naive versus memory experiments, whereas other data were Illumina-based. A different, Illumina-based TCR-beta assay was used to sequence expansion assays from other donors in the study. General study outcomes and caveats: Because the crossreactivity analysis focused on spike protein, crossreactivity against other viral proteins was not assessed. Memory CD4+ clonotypes crossrecognizing SARS-CoV-2 and at least one common cold coronavirus spike were found in around 65% of donors. No donor contributed both pre-pandemic and post-infection samples, which limited tracing the source of pre-existing responses. Small numbers of patients and of tested TCRs were a limitation of the study. Naive versus memory sequencing indicated the assay detects memory recall responses rather than primary responses primed during culture. Significantly weaker SARS-CoV-2-driven expansion was shown by crossreactive clones than by monoreactive clones, consistent with antigenic imprinting.

This clone has only a few counts. This receptor's antigen is unknown. No base quality information exists; no much larger clone differs at one position. Naive and memory CD4+ T cells were separated from cryopreserved PBMCs by first enriching for CD4 and then performing EasySep naive CD4+ T cell enrichment. For roughly ten days, about 10^5 sorted naive or memory CD4+ T cells were cultured together with CEF peptides and T cell-depleted PBMCs at a 1:1 ratio. In general, every peptide culture condition was set up in three replicate wells. PBMCs were isolated from leukapheresis product or whole blood by Ficoll-Paque PLUS gradient centrifugation. PBMCs were either used fresh in the expansion assay or cryopreserved at -140 degrees C. The QIAamp Micro DNA Kit was used to extract genomic DNA from the CD4+ T cells. Survey-level immunoSEQ TCR-beta sequencing was performed on DNA from CEF-cultured naive and memory CD4+ T cells. Per the original workflow: During preprocessing, nonproductive sequences were discarded, as were any CDR3s that did not begin with C, did not end with F or W, or were shorter than 7 amino acids. Antigen-specific clonotypes were called with the MANAFEST web app on the basis of expansion relative to the reference and to other culture wells. To be counted as positive, a clone had to show significant expansion compared with the reference culture, at an FDR below 0.05, in 2 of 3 replicate wells. Positive clones also required significant expansion versus all other tandem wells and an odds ratio above 5. Cultured and uncultured naive and memory CD4+ repertoires were searched for previously identified spike- and CEF-reactive CDR3s. After three terminal residues were trimmed from each end, CDR3 homology was quantified as pairwise Levenshtein distance using the stringdist R package. TCRdb's version of the immuneACCESS table is confined to in-frame rearrangements and falls short of the full clone set. An unresolved V gene accounts for under half of the shortfall where checked; the remainder is of unknown origin. V and J calls and clone size are as listed in that table; D and trimming were resolved from the DNA. The sample has about 36,000 clones on record, around three quarters of them singletons. The top ten clonotypes cover roughly 20% of the sample.

V is shortened by 3 bases, J by 4 bases, and the region joining them spans 15 bases. The germline V gene (reference sequence) specifies SGHNT as CDR1 and YYREEE as CDR2. Its CDR3 holds 15 amino acids, cysteine through phenylalanine. The kept DNA is CDR3 alone, 45 bases in frame from the first base. The rearrangement joined TRBV5-4 to TRBJ2-3, and the D gene may be TRBD2, 5 bases matching. Material: memory CD4+ T cells from PBMCs, cultured in vitro. The cell subset or site label of this sample denotes: memory (non-naive) CD4+ T cells. The sequence was collected from an adult with COVID-19. The CDR3 reads CASSSKTRSADTQYF. The base sequence is TGTGCCAGCAGCTCAAAAACTAGAAGCGCAGATACGCAGTATTTT.